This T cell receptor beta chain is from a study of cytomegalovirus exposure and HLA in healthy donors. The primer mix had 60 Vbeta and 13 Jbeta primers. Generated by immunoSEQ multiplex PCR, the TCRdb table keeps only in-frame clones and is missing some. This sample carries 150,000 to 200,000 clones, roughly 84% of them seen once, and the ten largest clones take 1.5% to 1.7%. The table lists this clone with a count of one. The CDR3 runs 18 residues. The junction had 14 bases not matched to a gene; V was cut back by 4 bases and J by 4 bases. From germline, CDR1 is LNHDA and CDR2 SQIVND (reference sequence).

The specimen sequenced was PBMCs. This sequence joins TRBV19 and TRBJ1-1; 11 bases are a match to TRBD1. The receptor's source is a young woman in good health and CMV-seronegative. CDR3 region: CASSRGDRTGGAGTEAFF. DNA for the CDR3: TGTGCCAGTAGTAGAGGGGACCGGACAGGGGGCGCGGGCACTGAAGCTTTCTTT.